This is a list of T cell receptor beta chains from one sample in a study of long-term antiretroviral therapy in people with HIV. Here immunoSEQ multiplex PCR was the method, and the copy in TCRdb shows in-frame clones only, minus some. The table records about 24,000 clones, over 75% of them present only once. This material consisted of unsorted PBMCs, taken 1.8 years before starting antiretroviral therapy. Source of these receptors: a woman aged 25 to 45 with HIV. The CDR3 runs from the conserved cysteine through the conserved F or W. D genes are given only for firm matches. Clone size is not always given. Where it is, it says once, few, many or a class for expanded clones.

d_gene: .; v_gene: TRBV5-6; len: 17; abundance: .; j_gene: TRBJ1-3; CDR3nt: TGTGCCAGCAGCTTGGCCTCCACAGGTTACTCTGGAAACACCATATATTTT; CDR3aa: CASSLASTGYSGNTIYF
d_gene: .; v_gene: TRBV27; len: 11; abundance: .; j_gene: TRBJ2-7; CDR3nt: TGTGCCACCCGACGTTCCTACGAGCAGTACTTC; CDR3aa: CATRRSYEQYF
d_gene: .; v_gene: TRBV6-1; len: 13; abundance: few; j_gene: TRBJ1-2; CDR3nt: TGTGCCACCCGAATAGTGGGGGACTATGGCTACACCTTC; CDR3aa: CATRIVGDYGYTF
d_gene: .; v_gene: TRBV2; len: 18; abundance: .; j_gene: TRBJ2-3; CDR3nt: TGTGCCAGCCTATCAGTCGGGGGGAGGGGGCCAATCACAGATACGCAGTATTTT; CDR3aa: CASLSVGGRGPITDTQYF
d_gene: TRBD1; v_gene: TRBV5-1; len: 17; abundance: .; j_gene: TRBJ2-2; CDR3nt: TGCGCCAGCAGCGAGTCCAGGGGGCTCGCGAACACCGGGGAGCTGTTTTTT; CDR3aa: CASSESRGLANTGELFF
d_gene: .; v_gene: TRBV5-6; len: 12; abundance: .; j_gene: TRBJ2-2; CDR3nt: TGTGCCAGCAGTTATCGTCCCGGGGAGCTGTTTTTT; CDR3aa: CASSYRPGELFF
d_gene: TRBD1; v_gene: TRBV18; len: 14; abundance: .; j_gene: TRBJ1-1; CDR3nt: TGTGCCAGCTCACCCCGGACAGGGCCGACTGAAGCTTTCTTT; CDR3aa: CASSPRTGPTEAFF
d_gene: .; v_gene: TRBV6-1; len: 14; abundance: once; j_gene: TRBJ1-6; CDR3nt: TGTGCCAGCAGTGCAACGGGGGATAATTCACCCCTCCACTTT; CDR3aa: CASSATGDNSPLHF
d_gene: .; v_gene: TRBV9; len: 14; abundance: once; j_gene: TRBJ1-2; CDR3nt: TGTGCCAGCAGCGTAGGGCCACAGGAGGGTGGCTACACCTTC; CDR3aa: CASSVGPQEGGYTF
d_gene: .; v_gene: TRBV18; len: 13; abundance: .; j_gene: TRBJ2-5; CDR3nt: TGTGCCAGCTCACCAGGGGTAGAGGAGACCCAGTACTTC; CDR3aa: CASSPGVEETQYF
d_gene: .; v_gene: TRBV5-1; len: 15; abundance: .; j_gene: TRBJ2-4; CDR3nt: TGCGCCAGCAGCCAGGACCTTTTAGCCAAAAACATTCAGTACTTC; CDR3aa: CASSQDLLAKNIQYF
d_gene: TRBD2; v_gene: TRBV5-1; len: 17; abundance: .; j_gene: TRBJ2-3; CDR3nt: TGCGCCAGCAGCTTGTCGTATGGCGGGGGGTTCACAGATACGCAGTATTTT; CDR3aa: CASSLSYGGGFTDTQYF
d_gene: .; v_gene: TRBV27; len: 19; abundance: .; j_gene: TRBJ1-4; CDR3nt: TGTGCCAGCAGCTCCCTGGGGGGCTGGGAAAGAGCAACTAATGAAAAACTGTTTTTT; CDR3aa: CASSSLGGWERATNEKLFF
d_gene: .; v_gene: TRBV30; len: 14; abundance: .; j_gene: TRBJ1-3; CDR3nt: TGTGCCTGGTACCTACCGGGCTCCGGAAACACCATATATTTT; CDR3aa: CAWYLPGSGNTIYF
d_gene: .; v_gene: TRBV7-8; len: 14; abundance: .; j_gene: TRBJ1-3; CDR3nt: TGTGCCAGCAGCTTAGGGGACACTGGAAACACCATATATTTT; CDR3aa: CASSLGDTGNTIYF
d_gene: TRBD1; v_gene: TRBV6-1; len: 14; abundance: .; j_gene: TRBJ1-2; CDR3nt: TGTGCCAGCAGTGAAACAGGGGTCGTGTATGGCTACACCTTC; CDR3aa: CASSETGVVYGYTF
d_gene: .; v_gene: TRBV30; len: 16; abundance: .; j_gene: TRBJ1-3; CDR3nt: TGTGCCTGGAGTCCCTTCGGGGGCCAGTCAGGAAACACCATATATTTT; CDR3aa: CAWSPFGGQSGNTIYF
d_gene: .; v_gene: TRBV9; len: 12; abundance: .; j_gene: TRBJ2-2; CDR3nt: TGTGCCAGCAGCGCCTCCCGGGGGGAGCTGTTTTTT; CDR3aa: CASSASRGELFF
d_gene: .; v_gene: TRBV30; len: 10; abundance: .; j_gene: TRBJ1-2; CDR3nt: TGTGCCTGGAGAGCAGTAGGCTACACCTTC; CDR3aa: CAWRAVGYTF
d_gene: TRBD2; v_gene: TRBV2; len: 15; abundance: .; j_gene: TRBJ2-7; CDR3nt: TGTGCCAGCAGCGCTCTAGCGGGGGGGACCTACGAGCAGTACTTC; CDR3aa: CASSALAGGTYEQYF
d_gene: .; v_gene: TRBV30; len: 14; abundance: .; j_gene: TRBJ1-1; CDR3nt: TGTGCCTGGGCCCAGGGCTTTAGGAACACTGAAGCTTTCTTT; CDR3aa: CAWAQGFRNTEAFF
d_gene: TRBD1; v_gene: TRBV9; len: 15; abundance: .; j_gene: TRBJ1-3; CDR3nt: TGTGCCAGCAGCGGGACAGGGAACTCTGGAAACACCATATATTTT; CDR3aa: CASSGTGNSGNTIYF
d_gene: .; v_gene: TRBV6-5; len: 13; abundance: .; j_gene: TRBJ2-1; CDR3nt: TGTGCCAGTACAAGGGGGGGCGGCAATGAGCAGTTCTTC; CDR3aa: CASTRGGGNEQFF
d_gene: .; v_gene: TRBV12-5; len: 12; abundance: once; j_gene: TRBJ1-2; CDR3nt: TGTGCTAGTGGCCCGGACAGACATGGCTACACCTTC; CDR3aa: CASGPDRHGYTF
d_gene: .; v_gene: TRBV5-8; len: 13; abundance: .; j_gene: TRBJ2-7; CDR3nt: TGTGCCAGCAGCTTTGACCTAGCCTACGAGCAGTACTTC; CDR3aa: CASSFDLAYEQYF
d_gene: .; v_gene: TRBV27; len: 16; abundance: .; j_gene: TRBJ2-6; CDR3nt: TGTGCCAGCAGGGGGCTAGACAACTCTGGGGCCAACGTCCTGACTTTC; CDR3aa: CASRGLDNSGANVLTF
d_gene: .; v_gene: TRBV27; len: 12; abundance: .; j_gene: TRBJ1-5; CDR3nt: TGTGCCAGCAGTCGGATAGGTCAGCCCCAGCATTTT; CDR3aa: CASSRIGQPQHF
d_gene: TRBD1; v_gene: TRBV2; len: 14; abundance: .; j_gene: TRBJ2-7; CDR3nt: TGTGCCAGTCGAACCGGGACAGGGGTCGGCGAGCAGTACTTC; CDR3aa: CASRTGTGVGEQYF